This T cell receptor (beta chain) was identified during a study of T cell responses to AZD1222 COVID-19 vaccine. Looking at the study overall: Investigators merged groups given second doses at roughly 4 or roughly 12 weeks. Regarding the study as a whole: Targets within unmutated variant regions were reportedly found for nearly half of spike-specific TCRs.

The V and J ends lost 1 base and 7 bases, in that order; junction bases with no gene match: 7. Germline CDR1 is LGHNA and CDR2 is YNFKEQ. The CDR3 is 15 residues long. Points on this clone: The antigen is not known.

Produced via immunoSEQ multiplex PCR; TCRdb's table is partial and in-frame only. Here the sample spans around 160,000 clones, around 88% being singletons. The sequence derives from an adult in good health. The material was peripheral blood, obtained on day 0 of AZD1222 vaccination. The chain has TRBV4-2 and TRBJ1-1; TRBD1 aligns across 9 bases. The CDR3 here is CASSQGDREGREAFF. CDR3 nucleotides: TGTGCCAGCAGCCAAGGGGACAGGGAAGGGCGTGAAGCTTTCTTT.